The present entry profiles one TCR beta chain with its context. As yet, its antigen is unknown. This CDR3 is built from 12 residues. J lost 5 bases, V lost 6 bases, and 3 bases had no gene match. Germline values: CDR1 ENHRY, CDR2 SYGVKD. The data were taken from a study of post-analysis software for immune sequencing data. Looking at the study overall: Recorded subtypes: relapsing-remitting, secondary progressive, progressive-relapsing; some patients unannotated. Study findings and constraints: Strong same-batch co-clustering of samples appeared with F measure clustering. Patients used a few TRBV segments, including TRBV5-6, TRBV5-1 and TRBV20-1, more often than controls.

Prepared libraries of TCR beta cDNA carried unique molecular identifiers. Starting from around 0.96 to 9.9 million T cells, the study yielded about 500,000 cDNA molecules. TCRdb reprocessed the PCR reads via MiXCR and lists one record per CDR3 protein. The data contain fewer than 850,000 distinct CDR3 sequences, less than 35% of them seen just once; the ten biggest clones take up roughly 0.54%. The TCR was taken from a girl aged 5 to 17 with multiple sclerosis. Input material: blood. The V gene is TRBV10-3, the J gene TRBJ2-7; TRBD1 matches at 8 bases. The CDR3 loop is CAIRRGQDEQYF. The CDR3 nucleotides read TGTGCCATCAGAAGGGGACAGGACGAGCAGTACTTC.